Below, 29 T cell receptor beta chains from the same sample are listed, as sequenced in a study of response to subunit inactivated influenza vaccine. MiXCR, applied by TCRdb to the RT-PCR reads, yields one record per CDR3 protein. The table has about half a million distinct CDR3 sequences, approximately 7.7% seen once. Source: PBMCs from blood, taken less than 25 months after vaccination. The receptors stem from a man aged 50-75 years who received an inactivated influenza vaccine.

In this sample, this clonotype turned up a few times. The chain carries TRBV29-1 and TRBJ2-7, with 12 bases that match TRBD2. Germline V gene data show CDR1 as SQVTM and CDR2 as ANQGSEA. Unmatched junction bases numbered 6, after V lost 4 bases and J lost 2 bases. This CDR3 has 15 amino acids. CDR3 DNA: TGCAGCGTTGCACCAACTAGCGGGAGGACCTACGAGCAGTACTTC. Translated, it gives CSVAPTSGRTYEQYF.

The V gene is TRBV12-3 or TRBV12-4, the J gene TRBJ2-4; no reliable D call. The germline V and J ends were trimmed by 6 bases and 0 bases, with 9 bases remaining between them. The CDR3 extends over 14 amino acids. CDR3 nucleotide sequence: TGTGCCAGCAGCAAAGCTGTAGCCAAAAACATTCAGTACTTC. Protein product: CASSKAVAKNIQYF.

This clonotype came up a few times. The chain uses TRBV4-1 and TRBJ2-5; the D is unclear. V was clipped by 2 bases and J by 5 bases, with 9 bases between them. Germline V CDR1 and CDR2: MGHRA, YSYEKL. The CDR3 contains 13 residues. In nucleotides, the CDR3 is TGCGCCAGCAGCCAACTAGTGGGTGAGACCCAGTACTTC. Translation: CASSQLVGETQYF.

This clonotype has a handful of counts. The V call is TRBV27, the J call TRBJ1-5, with D maybe TRBD1 (5 bases). From germline, CDR1 is MNHEY and CDR2 SMNVEV (reference sequence). Between the trimmed V and J ends, which lost 6 bases and 4 bases, there was a span of 16 bases. The CDR3 is 15 amino acids. The CDR3 loop is CASRQAGSGNQPQHF. CDR3 coding DNA: TGTGCCAGCAGACAAGCAGGGTCGGGGAATCAGCCCCAGCATTTT.

The rearrangement joins TRBV20-1 to TRBJ2-4; TRBD2 agrees at 8 bases. V dropped 6 bases and J dropped 0; count of bases not matched to a gene: 10. CDR1 and CDR2 (germline): DFQATT, SNEGSKA (reference sequence). The CDR3 contains 16 residues. The CDR3 region is CSAHNGGALAKNIQYF. CDR3 DNA: TGCAGTGCACACAACGGGGGGGCTCTAGCCAAAAACATTCAGTACTTC.

Many counts were recorded for this clonotype. The gene calls are TRBV20-1 and TRBJ2-1; TRBD2 matches at 12 bases. Trimming cost V 5 bases and J 4 bases; bases outside gene matches: 6. Germline values: CDR1 DFQATT, CDR2 SNEGSKA (reference sequence). The CDR3 sequence is 15 residues long. The CDR3 region has the DNA TGCAGTGCTCCTAGGACTAGCGGGGATTACAATGAGCAGTTCTTC. It yields the protein CSAPRTSGDYNEQFF.

This clonotype was found a few times. The chain combines TRBV12-3 or TRBV12-4 with TRBJ1-2; maybe TRBD1 (6 bases). Trimming removed 1 base at V and 4 bases at J, with 13 bases between. The CDR3 has 15 amino acids. DNA of the CDR3: TGTGCCAGCAGTTTAGTGCTGGGGGCTGCCTATGGCTACACCTTC. Its protein product is CASSLVLGAAYGYTF.

The V gene is TRBV4-3, the J gene TRBJ2-1; D possibly corresponds to TRBD2 (6 bases). The CDR3 runs to 15 residues. Germline values: CDR1 LGHNA, CDR2 YSLEER. Trimming left V 0 bases short and J 4 bases short, with 10 bases between. The CDR3, as DNA: TGCGCCAGCAGCCAAGATACTAGCAGGTACAATGAGCAGTTCTTC. It codes for CASSQDTSRYNEQFF.

This clonotype has more than one count but fewer than ten. The V and J genes are TRBV20-1 and TRBJ2-3; D is possibly TRBD1 or TRBD2 (5 bases each). The CDR3 runs to 16 residues. Trimming left V 1 base short and J 0 bases short, with 14 bases between. Germline CDR1 reads DFQATT; CDR2 reads SNEGSKA (reference sequence). CDR3 loop: CSARVLQGESTDTQYF. In DNA form, the CDR3 reads TGCAGTGCTAGAGTTCTGCAGGGAGAAAGCACAGATACGCAGTATTTT.

V and J are TRBV9 and TRBJ2-1, with TRBD2 matching over 13 bases. This CDR3 has 15 residues. The V and J ends lost 3 bases and 5 bases, in that order; junction bases with no gene match: 2. Looked up from germline, CDR1 is SGDLS and CDR2 is YYNGEE. The CDR3 nucleotides read TGTGCCAGCAGCGGGGGACTAGCGGGGCACAATGAGCAGTTCTTC. Protein sequence: CASSGGLAGHNEQFF.

This clonotype was seen only a few times. The V and J genes are TRBV4-3 and TRBJ2-1; D uncertain. V lost 1 base, J lost 0 bases, and 7 bases lay in between. Germline-derived CDR1 and CDR2 are LGHNA and YSLEER. The CDR3 extends over 15 amino acids. The DNA of the CDR3 is TGCGCCAGCAGCCAAGGGAAAAGCTCCTACAATGAGCAGTTCTTC. Translation: CASSQGKSSYNEQFF.

This clonotype appeared a few times. This chain uses TRBV29-1 with TRBJ2-7; D call uncertain. Germline CDR1 SQVTM, CDR2 ANQGSEA. The V gene lost 1 base and the J gene lost 1 base, with 11 bases spanning the gap. The CDR3 covers 14 residues. CDR3 nucleotide sequence: TGCAGCGTTGAAGGGGCAGAAGGGTCCTACGAGCAGTACTTC. Residues: CSVEGAEGSYEQYF.

This clonotype was counted at least ten times. V and J are TRBV3-1 and TRBJ2-2; D call uncertain. This CDR3 has 16 residues. Germline V lookup: CDR1 LGHDT, CDR2 YNNKEL (reference sequence). Trimming took off 1 base at V and 0 bases at J, with 9 bases between the two ends. The CDR3, as DNA: TGTGCCAGCAGCCAAGCTTTGTCAGCGAACACCGGGGAGCTGTTTTTT. Translated: CASSQALSANTGELFF.

In its sample, this clonotype was seen a few times. The chain couples TRBV4-2 to TRBJ2-3, with 12 bases aligning to TRBD2. This CDR3 comprises 17 residues. V shed 4 bases and J 6 bases; nucleotides not matched to a gene: 11. CDR1 and CDR2 from the germline V gene are LGHNA and YNFKEQ. CDR3 in DNA: TGTGCCAGCAGCCCCATGACTAGCGGGAGACGAGCGGATACGCAGTATTTT. This translates into CASSPMTSGRRADTQYF.

The chain employs TRBV11-2 and TRBJ2-3, with D maybe TRBD2 (6 bases). Trimming removed 0 bases at V and 1 base at J, with 14 bases between. The CDR3 is 17 amino acids. Germline values: CDR1 SGHAT, CDR2 FQNNGV. The CDR3 region is CASSLERRRGGTDTQYF. DNA of the CDR3: TGTGCCAGCAGCTTAGAAAGGCGGCGGGGCGGCACAGATACGCAGTATTTT.

This clonotype has a count of ten or more. The rearrangement uses TRBV25-1 and TRBJ2-7, with a tentative D call TRBD1 (5 bases). Germline CDR1 reads MGHDK; CDR2 reads SYGVNS. V was cut by 7 bases and J by 4 bases, with 17 bases left in between. CDR3 length equals 14 residues. Here the CDR3 DNA reads TGTGCCAGCATAACCAAACAGGCCCCTTACGAGCAGTACTTC. Its translation is CASITKQAPYEQYF.

The chain carries TRBV29-1 and TRBJ1-5; weak D call: TRBD1 (6 bases). The CDR3 is 12 amino acids. Per the germline V gene, CDR1 is SQVTM and CDR2 is ANQGSEA. V was clipped by 6 bases and J by 5 bases, with 11 bases between them. The CDR3 is CSVQGGDQPQHF. CDR3 bases: TGCAGCGTCCAAGGGGGGGATCAGCCCCAGCATTTT. The whole variable domain, remainder taken from reference TRBV29-1 and TRBJ1-5, is SAVISQKPSRDICQRGTSLTIQCQVDSQVTMMFWYRQQPGQSLTLIATANQGSEATYESGFVIDKFPISRPNLTFSTLTVSNMSPEDSSIYLCSVQGGDQPQHFGDGTRLSIL.

In its sample, this clonotype was seen a few times. This chain connects TRBV9 to TRBJ2-7, with D possibly matching TRBD2 (7 bases). V was clipped by 0 bases and J by 5 bases, with 21 bases between them. Looked up from germline, CDR1 is SGDLS and CDR2 is YYNGEE. This CDR3 is 17 amino acids long. CDR3 DNA: TGTGCCAGCAGCGTAGGAGGGGGGGCGCCGGGGATCCACGAGCAGTACTTC. Encoded protein: CASSVGGGAPGIHEQYF.

This clonotype was recorded many times. This rearrangement joins TRBV7-9 to TRBJ1-2, with D hard to call. The CDR3 has 14 amino acids. Trimming took 3 bases from V and 2 from J, leaving 10 bases between them. In germline, CDR1 is SEHNR, CDR2 FQNEAQ (reference sequence). In DNA, the CDR3 is TGTGCCAGCAGCTTCCTTTCTACAAACTATGGCTACACCTTC. It is translated as CASSFLSTNYGYTF.

This clonotype was recorded at least ten times. The chain couples TRBV5-8 to TRBJ1-1; D might be TRBD1 (5 bases). V was cut by 0 bases and J by 4 bases, with 16 bases left in between. The CDR3 is made up of 16 amino acids. Germline V gene lookup returns CDR1 SGHTS and CDR2 YDEGEE. CDR3 in amino acids: CASSLALGGRGTEAFF. The CDR3 DNA reads TGTGCCAGCAGCTTGGCCCTTGGGGGAAGGGGCACTGAAGCTTTCTTT.

The table lists this clonotype with a few counts. The rearrangement uses TRBV7-9 and TRBJ2-7; TRBD1 might be the D (6 bases). This CDR3 region has 11 residues. The V end lost 10 bases, the J end lost 5 bases, and 12 bases lay between the germline ends. Germline V gene lookup returns CDR1 SEHNR and CDR2 FQNEAQ (reference sequence). The CDR3 here is CATADSDEQYF. The CDR3 DNA reads as TGTGCCACCGCGGACAGTGACGAGCAGTACTTC.

The V gene is TRBV28, the J gene TRBJ2-5, with a tentative D call TRBD2 (6 bases). The CDR3 consists of 15 residues. V was shortened by 2 bases and J by 3 bases, with 13 bases between the two germline ends. Germline V gene lookup returns CDR1 MDHEN and CDR2 SYDVKM. The CDR3 coding sequence is TGTGCCAGCAGTTTACCCCAGAGGGAGGAAGAGACCCAGTACTTC. It translates to CASSLPQREEETQYF.

This clonotype was recorded a few times. V usage is TRBV19 and J usage is TRBJ1-5; tentative D call: TRBD1 (5 bases). The ends were cut back, 8 bases at V and 4 bases at J, with 15 bases in the middle. Germline V lookup: CDR1 LNHDA, CDR2 SQIVND (reference sequence). CDR3 length: 14 amino acids. The CDR3 region has the DNA TGTGCCAGTGGGGGTCAATTGGGAAATCAGCCCCAGCATTTT. Protein sequence: CASGGQLGNQPQHF.

The gene calls are TRBV19 and TRBJ1-4; 7 nucleotides line up with TRBD1. Germline V gives CDR1 LNHDA, CDR2 SQIVND (reference sequence). The J segment lost 2 bases and the V segment lost 10 bases, leaving 7 bases of the junction unmatched. The length of the CDR3 is 14 residues. The CDR3 bases are TGTGCCATCAATCCGACAGGGACTAATGAAAAACTGTTTTTT. Translating it yields CAINPTGTNEKLFF.

The chain has TRBV7-9 and TRBJ1-2; a weak D match, TRBD1 (5 bases). Germline V gene sequence: CDR1 SEHNR, CDR2 FQNEAQ (reference sequence). There are 16 residues in the CDR3. V dropped 5 bases and J dropped 4 bases, with 20 bases sitting between them. The CDR3 sequence: CASSLERGFPIYGYTF. Here the CDR3 DNA reads TGTGCCAGCAGCCTAGAAAGGGGTTTTCCGATCTATGGCTACACCTTC.

This clonotype has at least ten counts. The rearrangement uses TRBV4-1 and TRBJ2-7; the D gene is possibly TRBD1 (6 bases). The germline CDR1 and CDR2 sequences are MGHRA and YSYEKL. The CDR3 contains 15 residues. With 1 base removed from V and 0 bases from J, the gap between germline ends came to 10 bases. CDR3: CASSQGDRFSYEQYF. CDR3 DNA sequence: TGCGCCAGCAGCCAAGGAGACAGGTTCTCCTACGAGCAGTACTTC.

The rearrangement uses TRBV15 and TRBJ1-3; weak D call: TRBD1 (5 bases). CDR3 length equals 15 residues. The V gene lost 4 bases and the J gene lost 4 bases, with 14 bases spanning the gap. Germline-derived CDR1 and CDR2 are LNHNV and YYDKDF (reference sequence). This chain's CDR3 is CATSKVQGGGNTIYF. The CDR3 DNA is TGTGCCACCAGCAAAGTTCAGGGAGGCGGAAACACCATATATTTT.

This clonotype was detected a few times. V and J are TRBV27 and TRBJ2-3, with 7 bases lining up with TRBD1. The J segment lost 1 base and the V segment lost 3 bases, leaving 7 bases of the junction unmatched. The CDR3 loop spans 16 amino acids. Looked up from germline, CDR1 is MNHEY and CDR2 is SMNVEV (reference sequence). In DNA, the CDR3 is TGTGCCAGCAGTTTTAAGGGGGCGATGGGCACAGATACGCAGTATTTT. It is translated as CASSFKGAMGTDTQYF.

This chain connects TRBV29-1 to TRBJ2-1; 14 bases agree with TRBD2. In germline, CDR1 is SQVTM, CDR2 ANQGSEA. The CDR3 runs to 19 residues. V shed 3 bases, J shed 0 bases, and the junction held 10 bases outside the gene matches. CDR3 protein: CSVDLGLAGGGLSYNEQFF. The CDR3 nucleotides are TGCAGCGTTGACCTAGGACTAGCGGGAGGAGGACTCTCCTACAATGAGCAGTTCTTC.